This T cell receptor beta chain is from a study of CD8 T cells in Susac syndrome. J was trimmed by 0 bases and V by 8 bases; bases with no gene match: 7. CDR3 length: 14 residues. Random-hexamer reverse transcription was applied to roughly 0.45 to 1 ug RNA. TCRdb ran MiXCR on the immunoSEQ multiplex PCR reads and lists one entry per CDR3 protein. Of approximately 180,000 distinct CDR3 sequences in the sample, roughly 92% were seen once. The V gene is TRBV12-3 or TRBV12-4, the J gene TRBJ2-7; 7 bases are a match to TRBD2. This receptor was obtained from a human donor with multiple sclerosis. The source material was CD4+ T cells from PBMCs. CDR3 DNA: TGTGCCAGCGGAGACCGCGGGAGCTCCTACGAGCAGTACTTC. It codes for CASGDRGSSYEQYF.